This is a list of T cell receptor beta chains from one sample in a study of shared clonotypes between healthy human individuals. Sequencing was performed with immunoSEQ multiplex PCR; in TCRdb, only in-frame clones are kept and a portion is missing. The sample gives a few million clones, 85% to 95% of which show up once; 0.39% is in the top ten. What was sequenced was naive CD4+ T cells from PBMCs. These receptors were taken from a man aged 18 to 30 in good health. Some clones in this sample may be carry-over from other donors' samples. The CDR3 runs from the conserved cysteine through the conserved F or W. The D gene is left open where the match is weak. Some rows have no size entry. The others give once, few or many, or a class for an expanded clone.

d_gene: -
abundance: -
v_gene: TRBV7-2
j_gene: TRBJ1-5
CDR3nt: TGTGCCGGCAGCTTAGGGGGGCAGCCCCAGCATTTT
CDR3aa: CAGSLGGQPQHF

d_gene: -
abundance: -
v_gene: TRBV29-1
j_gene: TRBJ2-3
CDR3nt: TGCAGCGTTGAAGATAGTACAGATACGCAGTATTTT
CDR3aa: CSVEDSTDTQYF

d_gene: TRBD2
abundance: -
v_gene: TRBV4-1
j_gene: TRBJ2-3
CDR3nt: TGCGCCAGCAGCCGTCCTTCCGGGCTAGCGGGACTACTCACAGATACGCAGTATTTT
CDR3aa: CASSRPSGLAGLLTDTQYF

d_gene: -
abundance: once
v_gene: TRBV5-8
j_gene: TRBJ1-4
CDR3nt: TGTGCCAGCAGCTCCTATTCAGGATACAATGAAAAACTGTTTTTT
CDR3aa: CASSSYSGYNEKLFF

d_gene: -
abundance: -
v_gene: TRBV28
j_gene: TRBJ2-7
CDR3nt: TGTGCCAGCAGTCGTCCAGCGATCTACGAGCAGTACTTC
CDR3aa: CASSRPAIYEQYF

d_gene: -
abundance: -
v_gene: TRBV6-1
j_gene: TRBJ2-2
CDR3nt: TGTGCCAGCAACCCGGCGGGACCTTACAGCGGGGAGCTGTTTTTT
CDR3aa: CASNPAGPYSGELFF

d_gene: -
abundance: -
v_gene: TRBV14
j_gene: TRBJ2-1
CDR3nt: TGTGCCAGCAGCCAAGCCCTAGGGGGCAATGAGCAGTTCTTC
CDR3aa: CASSQALGGNEQFF

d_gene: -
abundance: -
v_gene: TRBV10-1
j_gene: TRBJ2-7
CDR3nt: TGCGCCAGCAGTGCGTTAGGGACGGACGAGCAGTACTTC
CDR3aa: CASSALGTDEQYF

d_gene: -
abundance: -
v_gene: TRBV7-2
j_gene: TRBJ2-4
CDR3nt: TGTGCCAGCAGCACCCCTAATGCGAACTACATTCAGTACTTC
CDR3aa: CASSTPNANYIQYF

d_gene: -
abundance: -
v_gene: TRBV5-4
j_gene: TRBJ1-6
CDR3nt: TGTGCCAGCAGCACGAACCCTGGACGGGGTCGGGATTCACCCCTCCACTTT
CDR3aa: CASSTNPGRGRDSPLHF

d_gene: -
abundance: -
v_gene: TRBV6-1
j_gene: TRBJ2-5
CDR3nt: TGTGCCAGCAGTGACCGGGTTACCTCGGAAGGGGAGACCCAGTACTTC
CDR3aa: CASSDRVTSEGETQYF

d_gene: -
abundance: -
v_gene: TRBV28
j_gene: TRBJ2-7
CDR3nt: TGTGCCAGCAGTTCAACCGGGACATATACCTACGAGCAGTACTTC
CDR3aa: CASSSTGTYTYEQYF

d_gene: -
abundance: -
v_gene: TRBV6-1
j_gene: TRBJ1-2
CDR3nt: TGTGCCAGCAGGGGTCGCCCACCCGCCCCCTATGGCTACACCTTC
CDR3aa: CASRGRPPAPYGYTF

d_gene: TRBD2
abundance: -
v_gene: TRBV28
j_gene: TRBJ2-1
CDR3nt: TGTGCCAGCAGTTTCGGGACTACTTCCTACAATGAGCAGTTCTTC
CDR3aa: CASSFGTTSYNEQFF

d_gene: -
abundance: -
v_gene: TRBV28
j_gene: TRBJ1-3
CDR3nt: TGTGCCAGCAGTTCCCCTCGTAGGGGAAACACCATATATTTT
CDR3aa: CASSSPRRGNTIYF

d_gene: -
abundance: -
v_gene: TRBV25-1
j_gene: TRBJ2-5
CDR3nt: TGTGCCAGCAGGGGTAATGGAGAAAACCAGTACTTC
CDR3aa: CASRGNGENQYF

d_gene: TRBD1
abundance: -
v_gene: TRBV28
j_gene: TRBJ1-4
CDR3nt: TGTGCAGCCAGGGGGGTAGAAAAACTGTTTTTT
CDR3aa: CAARGVEKLFF

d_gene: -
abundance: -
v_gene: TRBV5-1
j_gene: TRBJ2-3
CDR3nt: TGCGCCAGCAGCGTCGGAGGACCAGATACGCAGTATTTT
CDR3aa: CASSVGGPDTQYF

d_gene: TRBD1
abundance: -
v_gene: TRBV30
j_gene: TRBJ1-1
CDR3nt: TGTGCTACAGGGGCGTTGGGTGACACTGAAGCTTTCTTT
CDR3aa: CATGALGDTEAFF

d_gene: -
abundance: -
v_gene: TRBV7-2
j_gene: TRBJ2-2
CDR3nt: TGTGCCAGCAGCTTTGATCGGTACACCGGGGAGCTGTTTTTT
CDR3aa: CASSFDRYTGELFF

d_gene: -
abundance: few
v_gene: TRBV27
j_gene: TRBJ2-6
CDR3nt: TGTGCCAGCAGTTCCCCCAGCTCTGGGGCCAACGTCCTGACTTTC
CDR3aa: CASSSPSSGANVLTF

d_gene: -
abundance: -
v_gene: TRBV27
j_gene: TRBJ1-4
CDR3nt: TGTGCCAGCAGTTCCTCAACTAATGAAAAACTGTTTTTT
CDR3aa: CASSSSTNEKLFF

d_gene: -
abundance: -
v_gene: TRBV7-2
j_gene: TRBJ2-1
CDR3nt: TGTGCCAGCAGCTTAGGTACGGGCCCCTACAATGAGCAGTTCTTC
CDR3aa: CASSLGTGPYNEQFF

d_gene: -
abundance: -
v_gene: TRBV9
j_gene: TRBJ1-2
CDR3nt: TGTGCCAGCAGCCGGATGACAGTCTATGGCTACACCTTC
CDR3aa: CASSRMTVYGYTF

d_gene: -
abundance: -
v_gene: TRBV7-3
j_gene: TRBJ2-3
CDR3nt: TGTGCCAGCAGCTTAACGGCTACCAATGGAGATACGCAGTATTTT
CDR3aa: CASSLTATNGDTQYF

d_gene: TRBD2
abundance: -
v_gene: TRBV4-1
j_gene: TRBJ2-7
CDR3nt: TGCGCCAGCAGCCAAGTCCTAGCGGGAGTTTCCTACGAGCAGTACTTC
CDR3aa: CASSQVLAGVSYEQYF

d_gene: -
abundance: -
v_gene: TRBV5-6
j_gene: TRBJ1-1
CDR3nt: TGTGCCAGCAGCTACTACACAGGGTCTCCTCGTGAAGCTTTCTTT
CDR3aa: CASSYYTGSPREAFF

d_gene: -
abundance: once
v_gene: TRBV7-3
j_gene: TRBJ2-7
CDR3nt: TGTGCCAGCAGCCCCCAGCCAGGAAGCTCCTACGAGCAGTACTTC
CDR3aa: CASSPQPGSSYEQYF

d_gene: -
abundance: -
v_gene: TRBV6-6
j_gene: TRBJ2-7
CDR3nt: TGTGCCAGTACTCCGACAGGGAGGTACGAGCAGTACTTC
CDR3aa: CASTPTGRYEQYF

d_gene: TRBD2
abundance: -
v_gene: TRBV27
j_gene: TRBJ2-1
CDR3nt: TGTGCCAGCAGTGAAACTAGCGCCTACAATGAGCAGTTCTTC
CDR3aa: CASSETSAYNEQFF

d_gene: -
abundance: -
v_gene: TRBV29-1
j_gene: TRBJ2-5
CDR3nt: TGCAGCGTTGAAGTAGGCAGCCGGGAGACCCAGTACTTC
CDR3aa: CSVEVGSRETQYF

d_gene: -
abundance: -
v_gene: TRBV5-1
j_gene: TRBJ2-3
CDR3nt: TGCGCCAGCAGCTTGGATGAGGGAGGTACGCAGTATTTT
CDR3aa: CASSLDEGGTQYF

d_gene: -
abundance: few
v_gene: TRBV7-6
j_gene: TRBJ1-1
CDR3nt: TGTGCCAGCAGCAGGCAGACCCCGCCTATGAACACTGAAGCTTTCTTT
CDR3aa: CASSRQTPPMNTEAFF

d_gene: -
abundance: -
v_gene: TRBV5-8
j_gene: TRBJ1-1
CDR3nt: TGTGCCAGCAGGCAACCGGGACACTGGAACACTGAAGCTTTCTTT
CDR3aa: CASRQPGHWNTEAFF

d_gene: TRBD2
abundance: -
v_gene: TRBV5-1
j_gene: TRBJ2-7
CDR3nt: TGCGCCAGCAGAAAGCGGGATGGGGCCTACGAGCAGTACTTC
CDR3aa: CASRKRDGAYEQYF

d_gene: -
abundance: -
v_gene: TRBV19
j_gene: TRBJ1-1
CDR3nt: TGTGCCAGTAGTAAGGTGGGGGGCACTGAAGCTTTCTTT
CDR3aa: CASSKVGGTEAFF

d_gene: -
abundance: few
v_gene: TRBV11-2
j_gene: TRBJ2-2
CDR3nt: TGTGCCAGCAGCCGTCGACTGCGCGGGGAGCTGTTTTTT
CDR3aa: CASSRRLRGELFF

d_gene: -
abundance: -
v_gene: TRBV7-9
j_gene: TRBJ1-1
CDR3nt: TGTGCCAGCAGCTTAATGAAACAGACCGTACTGAACACTGAAGCTTTCTTT
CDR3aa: CASSLMKQTVLNTEAFF

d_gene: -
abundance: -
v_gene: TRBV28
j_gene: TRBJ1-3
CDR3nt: TGTGCCAGTGCCTCGTTACCAACCGGGGGTGGAAACACCATATATTTT
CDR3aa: CASASLPTGGGNTIYF

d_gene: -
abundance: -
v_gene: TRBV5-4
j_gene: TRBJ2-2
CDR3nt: TGTGCCAGCATCAATTGGGGTAACACCGGGGAGCTGTTTTTT
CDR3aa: CASINWGNTGELFF

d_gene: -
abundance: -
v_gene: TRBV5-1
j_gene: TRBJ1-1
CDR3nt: TGCGCCAGCAGCTTGGTATTAGAGAACACTGAAGCTTTCTTT
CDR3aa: CASSLVLENTEAFF

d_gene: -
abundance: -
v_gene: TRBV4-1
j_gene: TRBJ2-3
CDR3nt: TGCGCCAGCAGCCATATGGGCGGAGGGACCACAGATACGCAGTATTTT
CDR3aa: CASSHMGGGTTDTQYF

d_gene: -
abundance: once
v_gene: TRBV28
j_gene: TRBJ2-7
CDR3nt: TGTGCCAGCAGTTTATCTGGTCTCGAGCAGTACTTC
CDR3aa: CASSLSGLEQYF

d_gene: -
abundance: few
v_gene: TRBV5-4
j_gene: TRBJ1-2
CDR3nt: TGTGCCAGCAGCTTGTCGGCTCGGGGAAATTCGGATGGCTACACCTTC
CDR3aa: CASSLSARGNSDGYTF